This T cell receptor (beta chain) was captured in a study of blood T cell repertoires in COVID-19. Assay: immunoSEQ multiplex PCR; the TCRdb copy retains only in-frame clones and omits some. The sample shows under 150,000 clones, 70% to 85% of them seen only once. The junction had 3 bases not matched to a gene; V was cut back by 3 bases and J by 1 base. Per the germline V gene, CDR1 is GTSNPN and CDR2 is SVGIG (reference sequence). The CDR3 covers 14 residues. With regard to this clone: Other DNA sequences in the same sample also yield this CDR3.

This clonotype originated in a woman aged 80 or over with acute or convalescent COVID-19. Sequencing used peripheral blood. The genes are TRBV30 and TRBJ1-3; 7 bases are a match to TRBD1. This CDR3 is CAWRPTGSGNTIYF. DNA for the CDR3: TGTGCCTGGAGGCCGACAGGGTCTGGAAACACCATATATTTT.